Listed here are 25 T cell receptor beta chains from one sample, sequenced in a study of cytomegalovirus exposure and HLA in healthy donors. Clones were sequenced by immunoSEQ multiplex PCR, and TCRdb holds only the in-frame ones, with some missing. This table holds a few hundred thousand clones, 75% to 90% found once. Sequenced: PBMCs. The receptors derive from a woman aged 18-35 years in good health and CMV-seronegative.

This clone was detected only a few times. This chain uses TRBV18 with TRBJ1-1; D gene ambiguous. V was cut by 1 base and J by 1 base, with 10 bases left in between. Germline V gene lookup returns CDR1 KGHSH and CDR2 LQKENI. This CDR3 is 15 amino acids long. CDR3 DNA: TGTGCCAGCTCACCACGGTATACAGAGAACACTGAAGCTTTCTTT. Protein product: CASSPRYTENTEAFF.

The rearrangement joins TRBV7-2 to TRBJ2-1; D is unresolved. Germline values: CDR1 SGHTA, CDR2 FQGNSA. Trimming stripped 1 base from V and 6 bases from J, with 7 bases between. The CDR3 sequence is 13 residues long. In DNA, the CDR3 is TGTGCCAGCAGCTTAGGTCAGATCAATGAGCAGTTCTTC. This encodes CASSLGQINEQFF.

The V gene is TRBV5-1, the J gene TRBJ2-5, with 7 nucleotides matching TRBD1. The germline CDR1 and CDR2 sequences are SGHRS and YFSETQ. The CDR3 is 15 residues long. With V trimmed by 3 bases and J by 5 bases, 10 bases remained unmatched. Here the CDR3 reads CASSWQGDLRETQYF. The CDR3 coding sequence is TGCGCCAGCAGCTGGCAGGGGGACCTCCGGGAGACCCAGTACTTC.

This clone appeared a single time. The V and J genes are TRBV15 and TRBJ1-1; no firm D call. CDR1 is LNHNV and CDR2 is YYDKDF in the germline V gene (reference sequence). Trimming removed 4 bases at V and 1 base at J, with 10 bases between. CDR3 length equals 14 residues. The DNA of the CDR3 is TGTGCCACCAGCAATCTAGAGGGGAACACTGAAGCTTTCTTT. Translation: CATSNLEGNTEAFF.

The rearrangement links TRBV2 to TRBJ2-7, with 7 bases that match TRBD1. The CDR3 sequence is 13 residues long. The ends lost 7 bases at V and 1 base at J; junction bases unmatched: 4. Germline values: CDR1 SNHLY, CDR2 FYNNEI. The CDR3 protein is CASKGGYSYEQYF. DNA for the CDR3: TGTGCCAGCAAAGGGGGCTATTCCTACGAGCAGTACTTC.

V and J are TRBV11-2 and TRBJ2-7; unclear D gene. In germline, CDR1 is SGHAT, CDR2 FQNNGV. Trimming left V 5 bases short and J 5 bases short, with 13 bases between. The CDR3 extends over 13 amino acids. CDR3 loop: CASSPKSLDEQYF. The CDR3 DNA sequence: TGTGCCAGCAGCCCTAAAAGCTTGGACGAGCAGTACTTC.

The V call is TRBV5-1, the J call TRBJ2-7; 8 bases are shared with TRBD2. Per the germline V gene, CDR1 is SGHRS and CDR2 is YFSETQ. This CDR3 region has 16 residues. With 4 bases clipped from V and 3 bases from J, the junction kept 12 bases outside the gene matches. The CDR3 DNA sequence: TGCGCCAGCAGCGACAGCCTAGCGGGCCTGGACTACGAGCAGTACTTC. Its protein product is CASSDSLAGLDYEQYF.

In its sample, this clone was seen once. The chain is built from TRBV4-3 and TRBJ1-2; maybe TRBD1 (5 bases). This CDR3 comprises 16 residues. Germline V CDR1 and CDR2: LGHNA, YSLEER. V lost 1 base, J lost 4 bases, and 16 bases lay in between. The CDR3 here is CASSQGNAGHSYGYTF. In DNA, the CDR3 is TGCGCCAGCAGCCAAGGCAACGCGGGGCATTCCTATGGCTACACCTTC.

This chain joins TRBV9 and TRBJ2-2, with D maybe TRBD1 (5 bases). With 3 bases removed from V and 0 bases from J, the gap between germline ends came to 9 bases. Germline V gene lookup returns CDR1 SGDLS and CDR2 YYNGEE. This CDR3 region has 15 residues. CDR3 protein: CASSATGANTGELFF. In nucleotides, the CDR3 is TGTGCCAGCAGCGCCACAGGAGCGAACACCGGGGAGCTGTTTTTT.

The chain has TRBV29-1 and TRBJ1-1; 11 positions agree with TRBD1. CDR3 size: 15 residues. Germline loops: CDR1 SQVTM, CDR2 ANQGSEA. The V segment lost 6 bases and the J segment 11 bases; nucleotides outside the gene matches: 17. The DNA for the CDR3 is TGCAGCGTGCCCCCCTCCGGACAGGGGGCTGTGGGGGCTTTCTTT. The encoded protein is CSVPPSGQGAVGAFF.

The chain combines TRBV30 with TRBJ1-2; the D gene is possibly TRBD1 (6 bases). CDR1 is GTSNPN, CDR2 SVGIG, per germline (reference sequence). The V end was cut by 3 bases, the J end by 0 bases, with 17 bases between. CDR3 length: 16 residues. The CDR3 DNA reads TGTGCCTGGAGCCTAGGGGGGGCCGGTCCTAACTATGGCTACACCTTC. Translating gives CAWSLGGAGPNYGYTF.

The chain has TRBV9 and TRBJ2-6, with D possibly TRBD2 on 5 matching bases. From germline, CDR1 is SGDLS and CDR2 YYNGEE. Trimming pared 2 bases from V and 2 bases from J, leaving 14 bases between. There are 17 residues in the CDR3. The CDR3, as DNA: TGTGCCAGCAGCGTTGAGGACCCGACTACTGGGGCCAACGTCCTGACTTTC. Translation gives CASSVEDPTTGANVLTF.

This rearrangement joins TRBV4-2 to TRBJ2-1; D may be TRBD2 (6 bases). The length of the CDR3 is 15 residues. Trimming took 7 bases from V and 4 from J, leaving 17 bases between them. Looked up from germline, CDR1 is LGHNA and CDR2 is YNFKEQ. DNA for the CDR3: TGTGCCAGCAAGGGGATGGCGGCGGGATACAATGAGCAGTTCTTC. Its translation is CASKGMAAGYNEQFF.

Concerning this clone itself: This specimen includes other DNA sequences encoding the same CDR3. The chain carries TRBV27 and TRBJ1-1; 8 nucleotides match TRBD1. Germline CDR1 reads MNHEY; CDR2 reads SMNVEV (reference sequence). V dropped 6 bases and J dropped 4; count of bases not matched to a gene: 4. This CDR3 comprises 13 residues. The CDR3 loop reads CASRVTGGTEAFF. In nucleotides, the CDR3 is TGTGCCAGCAGAGTTACAGGGGGCACTGAAGCTTTCTTT.

V usage is TRBV6-1 and J usage is TRBJ2-3, with TRBD2 matching 9 bases. The CDR3 is 16 amino acids. J gave up 6 bases and V 2 bases, and 9 bases lay outside the gene matches. Germline assignment: CDR1 MNHNS and CDR2 SASEGT. CDR3 amino acids: CASSETAGGSVDTQYF. The CDR3 nucleotides read TGTGCCAGCAGTGAAACCGCGGGAGGGAGTGTGGATACGCAGTATTTT.

The genes are TRBV6-5 and TRBJ1-5, with D perhaps TRBD1 (6 bases). Germline V gene lookup returns CDR1 MNHEY and CDR2 SVGAGI. Trimming removed 0 bases from V and 3 bases from J, with 12 bases in between. This CDR3 spans 16 amino acids. The CDR3, as DNA: TGTGCCAGCAGTTACTCGGGGGCCAGCCTCAATCAGCCCCAGCATTTT. Translating it yields CASSYSGASLNQPQHF.

The rearrangement links TRBV7-6 to TRBJ1-4, with D possibly TRBD1 on 6 matching bases. This CDR3 region has 15 residues. V was pared by 5 bases and J by 4 bases, with 14 bases between. Germline assignment: CDR1 SGHVS and CDR2 FNYEAQ. The CDR3 nucleotides read TGTGCCAGCAGCCCAAGGCAACAGGGTAATGAAAAACTGTTTTTT. Translation gives CASSPRQQGNEKLFF.

This clone was picked up a small number of times. The chain employs TRBV27 and TRBJ2-3; TRBD2 agrees at 16 bases. J gave up 9 bases and V 4 bases, and 7 bases lay outside the gene matches. There are 16 residues in the CDR3. Germline V gene lookup returns CDR1 MNHEY and CDR2 SMNVEV (reference sequence). This CDR3 reads CASSWGTSGRARTQYF. In DNA, the CDR3 is TGTGCCAGCAGTTGGGGGACTAGCGGGAGGGCCAGGACGCAGTATTTT.

The V call is TRBV6-1, the J call TRBJ2-7; the D gene is possibly TRBD1 (6 bases). This CDR3 is 16 amino acids long. Looked up from germline, CDR1 is MNHNS and CDR2 is SASEGT. With 0 bases removed from V and 2 bases from J, the gap between germline ends came to 14 bases. The CDR3 here is CASSEAGAQGPYEQYF. In DNA, the CDR3 is TGTGCCAGCAGTGAAGCCGGAGCACAGGGCCCCTACGAGCAGTACTTC.

This clone was recorded at least ten times. The chain recombines TRBV9 with TRBJ2-7, with D maybe TRBD2 (6 bases). Germline CDR1 SGDLS, CDR2 YYNGEE. The CDR3 consists of 15 residues. V dropped 4 bases and J dropped 0 bases, with 14 bases sitting between them. Here the CDR3 reads CASSPRPGDSYEQYF. For the CDR3, the DNA is TGTGCCAGCAGCCCCCGGCCGGGGGACTCCTACGAGCAGTACTTC.

This clone was detected a few times. The J gene is TRBJ1-4, the V gene TRBV7-8; 9 bases match TRBD1. The germline V gene has CDR1 SGHVS and CDR2 FQNEAQ. The CDR3 is made up of 16 amino acids. J gave up 10 bases and V 1 base, and 10 bases lay outside the gene matches. In DNA form, the CDR3 reads TGTGCCAGCAGCTTAGTGGGCGGGACAGGGAACGGAAAACTGTTTTTT. Protein product: CASSLVGGTGNGKLFF.

The chain couples TRBV7-2 to TRBJ2-1, with TRBD2 matching 10 bases. This CDR3 is 15 amino acids long. The junction had 5 bases not matched to a gene; V was cut back by 5 bases and J by 4 bases. Germline loops: CDR1 SGHTA, CDR2 FQGNSA. CDR3 in DNA: TGTGCCAGCAGCCCCCTAGCGGGAGTTTACAATGAGCAGTTCTTC. It is translated as CASSPLAGVYNEQFF.

This clone occurred once. This chain uses TRBV7-5 with TRBJ1-1; whether TRBD1, the table's D call, matches the DNA was not checked. TRBV7-5 is classified as a pseudogene. The CDR3 extends over 17 amino acids. The CDR3 coding sequence is TGTGTCAGAAGATCGCGGGGACAGGGGGCAGCTCACACTGAAGCTTTCTTT. Protein sequence: CVRRSRGQGAAHTEAFF.

This clone came up a few times. V gene TRBV29-1 combines with J gene TRBJ2-1, with 9 bases identical to TRBD1. Germline CDR1 reads SQVTM; CDR2 reads ANQGSEA. The CDR3 contains 15 residues. The V and J ends lost 4 bases and 0 bases, in that order; junction bases with no gene match: 4. The CDR3 is CSVGGQGSSYNEQFF. In nucleotides, the CDR3 is TGCAGCGTTGGAGGACAGGGGTCCTCCTACAATGAGCAGTTCTTC.

V and J are TRBV9 and TRBJ2-1; 10 bases line up with TRBD2. CDR3 length: 19 amino acids. Germline V gene lookup returns CDR1 SGDLS and CDR2 YYNGEE. Trimming at V came to 3 bases and at J to 0 bases, leaving 12 bases not matched to a gene. CDR3 sequence: CASSGPGLATSPSYNEQFF. The DNA for the CDR3 is TGTGCCAGCAGCGGACCGGGACTAGCGACATCCCCCTCCTACAATGAGCAGTTCTTC.